The source of this T cell receptor beta chain is a study of cytomegalovirus exposure and HLA in healthy donors. The germline V gene encodes CDR1 MNHEY and CDR2 SVGAGI. CDR3 length equals 15 residues. Trimming removed 6 bases at V and 8 bases at J, with 19 bases between. The study ran its PCR with 60 Vbeta and 13 Jbeta primers. Libraries were prepared by immunoSEQ multiplex PCR; TCRdb keeps only in-frame clonotypes and omits some of them. This sample has around 130,000 clones, with 84% found just once. The clonotype comes from a woman under 30 in good health and CMV-seropositive. This chain joins TRBV6-5 and TRBJ1-4; D perhaps matches TRBD1 (6 bases). Sequenced input: PBMCs. The CDR3: CASRPSTGLREKLFF. CDR3 nucleotide sequence: TGTGCCAGCAGACCATCAACAGGGTTAAGGGAAAAACTGTTTTTT.